This T cell receptor beta chain was captured in a study of CD8 T cells in ankylosing spondylitis. General study findings and limits: About 8 highly homologous variants formed a TCR beta motif that appeared characteristic of ankylosing spondylitis blood. There were earlier reports of some motif variants in reactive arthritis synovial fluid and blood. In ankylosing spondylitis patients, matched synovial fluid reportedly showed significant enrichment of disease-linked clones.

Trimming stripped 5 bases from V and 6 bases from J, with 12 bases between. CDR3 length: 13 residues. Making use of molecular barcodes, quantitative 5'-RACE generated TCR beta libraries. MiXCR, run by TCRdb on the 5' RACE reads, gives a single entry per CDR3 protein. The table has about 540,000 distinct CDR3 sequences, about an eighth seen once. Points on this clonotype: What it binds is unknown.

This clonotype was obtained from a male donor with ankylosing spondylitis. Material for sequencing was blood, either unsorted or a sorted T cell fraction (not recorded which). The rearrangement uses TRBV12-3 or TRBV12-4 and TRBJ2-3, with D possibly being TRBD1 (6 bases). CDR3 DNA: TGTGCCAGCAGTAATACAGGGTCCGATACGCAGTATTTT. Amino acid sequence: CASSNTGSDTQYF.